Described below is a single T cell receptor beta chain sequence and its context. What it recognizes is unknown. This sample is part of a study of regulatory and conventional T cells in RAG deficiency. Overall study results and limits: Shannon entropy was markedly lower and Simpson indices higher in RAG-deficient patients than control T-cell subsets. Patient subsets had shorter CDR3s; Omenn Treg-Tconv overlap exceeded 85%.

Sequencing was performed with immunoSEQ multiplex PCR; in TCRdb, only in-frame clones are kept and a portion is missing. Among around 22,000 clones listed, around 94% were seen once. Blood CD4+ CD25-low CD127-high conventional T cells supplied the genomic DNA template. CDR1 SGHRS and CDR2 YFSETQ come from the germline V gene. The CDR3 loop spans 15 amino acids. Trimming cost V 0 bases and J 1 base; bases outside gene matches: 3. The same sample was also used in a study of regulatory T cells. From that study: The primer mix had 52 TRBV and 13 TRBJ primers. Skewed V and J usage and few unique V-J pairs marked patient repertoires, most in Tregs.

Source material: CD4+ T cells sorted from blood. The genes are TRBV5-1 and TRBJ1-1, with 7 bases identical to TRBD1. The receptor's source is a human donor in good health. This CDR3 reads CASSLAAGGNTEAFF. CDR3 DNA: TGCGCCAGCAGCTTGGCCGCAGGGGGGAACACTGAAGCTTTCTTT. Using reference TRBV5-1 and TRBJ1-1 for the parts outside the CDR3, the full variable domain is KAGVTQTPRYLIKTRGQQVTLSCSPISGHRSVSWYQQTPGQGLQFLFEYFSETQRNKGNFPGRFSGRQFSNSRSEMNVSTLELGDSALYLCASSLAAGGNTEAFFGQGTRLTVV.